The 16 T cell receptor beta chains listed next were all sequenced from one sample in a study of T cells in Graves' hyperthyroidism and ophthalmopathy. TCR beta CDR3 sequences were amplified from RNA transcripts. TCR CDR3 underwent first-round RT-PCR with the HTBI primer set. TCRdb re-derived calls from the multiplex PCR reads in MiXCR, one entry per CDR3 protein. Seen here are hundreds of thousands of distinct CDR3 sequences, approximately 16% observed once, and the top ten hold under 20%. The sequenced sample was blood. Receptors originate from a woman under 30 with Graves' hyperthyroidism.

The chain employs TRBV19 and TRBJ2-3, with 8 bases matching TRBD2. The length of the CDR3 is 15 residues. Germline CDR1 reads LNHDA; CDR2 reads SQIVND (reference sequence). Trimming removed 5 bases from V and 2 bases from J; junction bases left unmatched: 6. The CDR3 protein is CASSRSREVTDTQYF. The DNA of the CDR3 is TGTGCCAGTAGTCGATCGCGGGAGGTCACAGATACGCAGTATTTT.

Concerning this clonotype itself: Being one base from a much bigger clone, this may be a read error. The genes are TRBV20-1 and TRBJ2-5, with a possible D match to TRBD2 (6 bases). The germline V gene has CDR1 DFQATT and CDR2 SNEGSKA (reference sequence). This CDR3 is 14 amino acids long. The CDR3 DNA reads TGCGGTGCTTACTCGGGGGAACGGCAAGAGACCCAGTACTTC. Protein: CGAYSGERQETQYF.

This clonotype was recorded at least ten times. The V call is TRBV5-1, the J call TRBJ2-7, with D possibly TRBD2 on 5 matching bases. Germline loops: CDR1 SGHRS, CDR2 YFSETQ. The CDR3 sequence is 15 residues long. Trimming left V 4 bases short and J 6 bases short, with 20 bases between. For the CDR3, the DNA is TGCGCCAGCAGCGTACTACCGGGAACCTCAGGCGAGCAGTACTTC. Translating gives CASSVLPGTSGEQYF.

This clonotype was counted at least ten times. CDR3 nucleotides: TGTGCCAGCAGTGACACAGGGCGAGGGGATGAGCAGTTCTTC. Translating it yields CASSDTGRGDEQFF. This rearrangement joins TRBV2 to TRBJ2-1; D possibly corresponds to TRBD1 (6 bases). The CDR3 has 14 amino acids. Germline CDR1 and CDR2: SNHLY and FYNNEI. The germline V and J ends were trimmed by 3 bases and 8 bases, with 14 bases remaining between them.

This chain joins TRBV24-1 and TRBJ2-3; 13 bases match TRBD2. Germline V gene lookup returns CDR1 KGHDR and CDR2 SFDVKD. After removal of 3 bases from V and 0 bases from J, the junction contained 8 bases not matched to a gene. This CDR3 is 19 amino acids long. The CDR3 region is CATSDRPGLAGSSTDTQYF. Here the CDR3 DNA reads TGTGCCACCAGTGATAGACCGGGACTAGCGGGGAGCAGCACAGATACGCAGTATTTT.

Ten or more counts support this clonotype. The rearrangement joins TRBV6-5 to TRBJ2-1; 11 bases are shared with TRBD1. The CDR3 spans 17 residues. The J segment lost 4 bases and the V segment lost 2 bases, leaving 7 bases of the junction unmatched. Germline loops: CDR1 MNHEY, CDR2 SVGAGI. The CDR3 is CASSYGWGQGVYNEQFF. The CDR3 bases are TGTGCCAGCAGTTACGGATGGGGACAGGGGGTTTACAATGAGCAGTTCTTC.

At least ten counts were recorded for this clonotype. The chain uses TRBV7-8 and TRBJ1-1; D gene uncertain. Trimming left V 4 bases short and J 6 bases short, with 12 bases between. This CDR3 comprises 13 residues. Germline V CDR1 and CDR2: SGHVS, FQNEAQ. CDR3 in amino acids: CASSSRTRAEAFF. DNA for the CDR3: TGTGCCAGCAGCTCCCGGACGAGGGCTGAAGCTTTCTTT.

This clonotype has more than one count but fewer than ten. The junction does not match germline at one end; this may be a read error. The gene calls are TRBV10-3 and TRBJ2-5, with no clear D. CDR3 size: 14 residues. Looked up from germline, CDR1 is ENHRY and CDR2 is SYGVKD. The CDR3 sequence: CVISESSRGETQYF. The CDR3 nucleotides read TGTGTCATCAGTGAGTCTAGTAGAGGAGAGACCCAGTACTTC.

For the CDR3, the DNA is TGTGCCAGCAGCGCCGAGGTAGCCCGGACGAATGAGCAGTTCTTC. This translates into CASSAEVARTNEQFF. The V and J genes are TRBV7-3 and TRBJ2-1; D not resolved. This CDR3 spans 15 amino acids. CDR1 is SGHTA and CDR2 is FQGTGA in the germline V gene. Trimming cost V 5 bases and J 7 bases, with 18 bases left between them.

This clonotype was picked up many times. The genes are TRBV7-2 and TRBJ2-3; TRBD2 matches at 14 bases. Unmatched junction bases numbered 12, after V lost 5 bases and J lost 2 bases. Germline values: CDR1 SGHTA, CDR2 FQGNSA. This CDR3 has 19 amino acids. The CDR3 reads CASSPRLAGGFPLTDTQYF. The CDR3 DNA follows: TGTGCCAGCAGCCCGAGACTAGCGGGGGGGTTCCCCCTCACAGATACGCAGTATTTT.

This clonotype has ten or more counts. V and J are TRBV2 and TRBJ2-3; 7 bases match TRBD1. Germline CDR1 SNHLY, CDR2 FYNNEI. V shed 5 bases, J shed 1 base, and the junction held 3 bases outside the gene matches. This CDR3 is built from 14 residues. As DNA, the CDR3 is TGTGCCAGCAGTCGACAGGGTCGCACAGATACGCAGTATTTT. Translating it yields CASSRQGRTDTQYF.

This clonotype was recorded a few times. The chain is built from TRBV4-1 and TRBJ2-3; 8 nucleotides line up with TRBD1. V shed 2 bases, J shed 3 bases, and the junction held 7 bases outside the gene matches. CDR3 length: 16 residues. CDR1 MGHRA and CDR2 YSYEKL come from the germline V gene. The CDR3, as DNA: TGCGCCAGCAGCCAATTAACAGGGGGAGTAACAGATACGCAGTATTTT. The encoded protein is CASSQLTGGVTDTQYF.

The chain joins TRBV20-1 to TRBJ1-2, with TRBD1 identical over 7 bases. Germline V lookup: CDR1 DFQATT, CDR2 SNEGSKA (reference sequence). This CDR3 is 13 amino acids long. J was trimmed by 4 bases and V by 4 bases; bases with no gene match: 6. The CDR3: CSAKEGAAYGYTF. CDR3 bases: TGCAGTGCTAAAGAGGGGGCTGCCTATGGCTACACCTTC.

A few counts support this clonotype. The V gene is TRBV6-2 or TRBV6-3, the J gene TRBJ2-2; D could derive from TRBD1 or TRBD2 (5 bases each). Germline CDR1 reads MNHEY; CDR2 reads SVGEGT. The V and J ends lost 0 bases and 4 bases respectively, with 9 bases between them. The CDR3 has 15 residues. CDR3 sequence (DNA): TGTGCCAGCAGTTACTCGACTGGGGGCACCGGGGAGCTGTTTTTT. Translating gives CASSYSTGGTGELFF.

As for this clonotype: A much larger clone is a single base away; this may be a read error. The chain couples TRBV15 to TRBJ2-5; D is undetermined. CDR3 size: 14 residues. Between the trimmed V and J ends, which lost 0 bases and 4 bases, there was a span of 9 bases. CDR1 and CDR2 (germline): LNHNV, YYDKDF (reference sequence). This CDR3 is CATSRDLGIETQYF. As DNA, the CDR3 is TGTGCCACCAGCAGAGATTTAGGGATAGAGACCCAGTACTTC.

This chain links TRBV19 with TRBJ2-7, with D maybe TRBD2 (5 bases). The CDR3 spans 14 residues. Germline V CDR1 and CDR2: LNHDA, SQIVND (reference sequence). Trimming cost V 8 bases and J 2 bases, with 16 bases left between them. The CDR3 here is CASSPSSLAYEQYF. Written as DNA, the CDR3 is TGTGCCAGTTCGCCTAGCAGTCTGGCCTACGAGCAGTACTTC.